Below are 26 T cell receptor beta chains sequenced from a single sample in a study of OX40 agonist ivuxolimab in advanced cancers. Repertoires were generated with immunoSEQ multiplex PCR, while TCRdb's copy carries only in-frame clones and drops some. This table holds tens of thousands of clones, 75% to 90% found once. Sequencing used CD4+ or CD8+ T cells sorted from blood, obtained in a trial of the OX40 agonist ivuxolimab. Receptor source: an adult with an advanced solid tumor such as melanoma, head and neck, liver or kidney cancer.

This clone was seen more than once but under ten times. The CDR3 DNA follows: TGTGCCAGCAGGAACAGCGGGAGTTCGGCAGATACGCAGTATTTT. It encodes CASRNSGSSADTQYF. V is TRBV2 and J is TRBJ2-3; 8 nucleotides line up with TRBD2. Germline loops: CDR1 SNHLY, CDR2 FYNNEI. This CDR3 spans 15 amino acids. The V segment lost 6 bases and the J segment 4 bases; nucleotides outside the gene matches: 9.

The V and J genes are TRBV28 and TRBJ2-5; 8 bases map to TRBD2. Trimming removed 6 bases from V and 1 base from J; junction bases left unmatched: 7. The CDR3 is made up of 15 amino acids. The V gene's germline CDR1 is MDHEN and CDR2 SYDVKM. The CDR3 region is CASRRGGSGQETQYF. The CDR3 DNA reads TGTGCCAGCAGACGGGGGGGGTCAGGCCAAGAGACCCAGTACTTC.

J is TRBJ2-1 and V is TRBV5-1; 8 nucleotides agree with TRBD2. Unmatched junction bases numbered 10, after V lost 4 bases and J lost 7 bases. The germline V gene encodes CDR1 SGHRS and CDR2 YFSETQ. This CDR3 comprises 15 residues. The CDR3 is CASSPSGSVVNEQFF. The CDR3 coding sequence is TGCGCCAGCAGCCCCAGCGGGAGTGTCGTTAATGAGCAGTTCTTC.

The gene calls are TRBV9 and TRBJ1-1; the D gene is possibly TRBD1 (6 bases). Trimming removed 3 bases at V and 0 bases at J, with 9 bases between. Germline CDR1 reads SGDLS; CDR2 reads YYNGEE. This CDR3 has 14 residues. This CDR3 is CASSGGGLNTEAFF. As DNA, the CDR3 is TGTGCCAGCAGCGGTGGGGGGCTGAACACTGAAGCTTTCTTT. The whole variable domain, filled in from reference TRBV9 and TRBJ1-1, reads DSGVTQTPKHLITATGQRVTLRCSPRSGDLSVYWYQQSLDQGLQFLIQYYNGEERAKGNILERFSAQQFPDLHSELNLSSLELGDSALYFCASSGGGLNTEAFFGQGTRLTVV.

The chain carries TRBV11-3 and TRBJ1-2; D unclear. The CDR3 length is 12 residues. Trimming pared 1 base from V and 8 bases from J, leaving 8 bases between. The V gene's germline CDR1 is SGHNT and CDR2 YENEEA. In DNA, the CDR3 is TGTGCCAGCAGCTTAGGATCTGGCGGCTACACCTTC. Its protein is CASSLGSGGYTF.

The V call is TRBV15, the J call TRBJ2-2; no firm D call. This CDR3 region has 12 residues. The ends were cut back, 1 base at V and 10 bases at J, with 7 bases in the middle. Germline values: CDR1 LNHNV, CDR2 YYDKDF (reference sequence). CDR3 in DNA: TGTGCCACCAGCAGAGTTAAAGAGGAGCTGTTTTTT. Its protein product is CATSRVKEELFF.

The chain links TRBV7-9 to TRBJ1-5; 8 bases agree with TRBD1. This CDR3 region has 17 residues. Germline V gene data show CDR1 as SEHNR and CDR2 as FQNEAQ (reference sequence). V was pared by 5 bases and J by 0 bases, with 9 bases of the junction left unmatched. The CDR3 bases are TGTGCCAGCAGCCCCACCGGGACAGGAGTTAGCAATCAGCCCCAGCATTTT. Encoded protein: CASSPTGTGVSNQPQHF.

A single count supports this clone. The germline gene is not matched at one end of the junction; a read error may be the cause. This sample includes further DNA sequences coding for the same CDR3. The rearrangement uses TRBV6-5 and TRBJ1-3; D may be TRBD1 (5 bases). The germline V gene has CDR1 MNHEY and CDR2 SVGAGI. The CDR3 covers 13 residues. CDR3 in amino acids: CASSRDVGNTIYF. In DNA form, the CDR3 reads TGTGCTAGCAGTCGGGACGTTGGAAACACCATATATTTT.

The chain has TRBV7-6 and TRBJ2-5; the match to TRBD1 covers 9 bases. The germline CDR1 and CDR2 sequences are SGHVS and FNYEAQ. V shed 1 base, J shed 4 bases, and the junction held 7 bases outside the gene matches. This CDR3 is 16 amino acids long. The CDR3 DNA follows: TGTGCCAGCAGCTTAGATGGGACAGGGCTTCGAGAGACCCAGTACTTC. It is translated as CASSLDGTGLRETQYF.

This clone was counted a single time. The chain joins TRBV5-4 to TRBJ2-5, with D tentatively TRBD2 (6 bases). V was pared by 0 bases and J by 8 bases, with 17 bases between. Germline values: CDR1 SGHNT, CDR2 YYREEE (reference sequence). This CDR3 region has 15 residues. The CDR3 region is CASSLGAGRGITQYF. DNA of the CDR3: TGTGCCAGCAGCTTGGGGGCGGGACGGGGAATTACCCAGTACTTC.

The V call is TRBV10-2, the J call TRBJ2-3, with D tentatively TRBD2 (5 bases). In germline, CDR1 is WSHSY, CDR2 SAAADI. V gave up 2 bases and J gave up 11 bases, with 11 bases separating them. The CDR3 has 12 amino acids. The DNA of the CDR3 is TGCGCCAGCAGTGAGGCACTAGGGCAGCAGTATTTT. Translation: CASSEALGQQYF.

This chain joins TRBV10-3 and TRBJ2-5; TRBD1 might be the D (5 bases). The CDR3 runs 14 residues. CDR1 and CDR2 (germline): ENHRY, SYGVKD. The V end was cut by 0 bases, the J end by 2 bases, with 7 bases between. The CDR3 is CAISESAGQETQYF. The CDR3, as DNA: TGTGCCATCAGTGAGTCTGCAGGGCAAGAGACCCAGTACTTC.

This chain uses TRBV28 with TRBJ1-1; 8 positions match TRBD1. J lost 5 bases, V lost 1 base, and 3 bases had no gene match. There are 14 residues in the CDR3. CDR1 and CDR2 from the germline V gene are MDHEN and SYDVKM. Written as DNA, the CDR3 is TGTGCCAGCAGTTTATCAGGGGGCTTGACTGAAGCTTTCTTT. It yields the protein CASSLSGGLTEAFF.

The J gene is TRBJ1-5, the V gene TRBV11-2, with D tentatively TRBD1 (5 bases). Between the trimmed V and J ends, which lost 5 bases and 6 bases, there was a span of 17 bases. The germline CDR1 and CDR2 sequences are SGHAT and FQNNGV. There are 15 residues in the CDR3. CDR3 region: CASSPEGWAGQPQHF. The CDR3 region has the DNA TGTGCCAGCAGCCCAGAGGGGTGGGCCGGTCAGCCCCAGCATTTT.

This rearrangement joins TRBV11-3 to TRBJ1-3, with D perhaps matching TRBD1 (6 bases). The CDR3 is 13 residues long. V lost 8 bases to trimming and J lost 0 bases, with 8 bases between them. Germline CDR1 reads SGHNT; CDR2 reads YENEEA. The CDR3 sequence is CASGGGSGNTIYF. CDR3 bases: TGTGCCAGCGGAGGGGGCTCTGGAAACACCATATATTTT.

The chain links TRBV5-1 to TRBJ1-2; D is perhaps TRBD1 (6 bases). Trimming cost V 0 bases and J 4 bases, with 10 bases left between them. This CDR3 comprises 14 residues. In germline, CDR1 is SGHRS, CDR2 YFSETQ. The CDR3: CASSLGDNRYGYTF. The CDR3 region has the DNA TGCGCCAGCAGCTTGGGGGACAATCGCTATGGCTACACCTTC. Variable domain in full (rest from reference TRBV5-1 and TRBJ1-2): KAGVTQTPRYLIKTRGQQVTLSCSPISGHRSVSWYQQTPGQGLQFLFEYFSETQRNKGNFPGRFSGRQFSNSRSEMNVSTLELGDSALYLCASSLGDNRYGYTFGSGTRLTVV.

The CDR3 region has the DNA TGTGCCAGCAGCAAAGTTGAGGGTGACAATCAGCCCCAGCATTTT. It is translated as CASSKVEGDNQPQHF. The genes are TRBV21-1 and TRBJ1-5. TRBV21-1 is termed a pseudogene. This CDR3 has 15 amino acids.

This chain uses TRBV5-5 with TRBJ1-5; a possible D gene is TRBD1 (5 bases). Germline CDR1 and CDR2: SGHKS and YYEKEE (reference sequence). V was pared by 0 bases and J by 6 bases, with 10 bases between. This CDR3 is 14 amino acids long. The CDR3 loop reads CASSLVGAGQPQHF. For the CDR3, the DNA is TGTGCCAGCAGCTTGGTAGGGGCGGGTCAGCCCCAGCATTTT.

This clone showed up just once. The chain employs TRBV28 and TRBJ2-3, with TRBD2 matching 14 bases. Germline assignment: CDR1 MDHEN and CDR2 SYDVKM. V lost 4 bases, J lost 2 bases, and 5 bases stayed unmatched. CDR3 length: 17 residues. This chain's CDR3 is CASSSWTSGRHTDTQYF. The CDR3, as DNA: TGTGCCAGCAGTTCCTGGACTAGCGGGAGGCACACAGATACGCAGTATTTT.

The chain couples TRBV5-1 to TRBJ2-7; TRBD2 matches 8 bases. CDR3 length: 14 residues. Germline V gene lookup returns CDR1 SGHRS and CDR2 YFSETQ. Unmatched junction bases numbered 6, after V lost 2 bases and J lost 5 bases. The CDR3 DNA is TGCGCCAGCAGCTTAGCGGGAGACCCTCACGAGCAGTACTTC. It is translated as CASSLAGDPHEQYF.

The genes are TRBV2 and TRBJ2-7; 7 bases match TRBD1. In germline, CDR1 is SNHLY, CDR2 FYNNEI. The CDR3 consists of 14 residues. Trimming cost V 1 base and J 3 bases; bases outside gene matches: 3. CDR3 sequence reads: CASSEGNRGYEQYF. CDR3 coding DNA: TGTGCCAGCAGTGAAGGTAACAGGGGCTACGAGCAGTACTTC. Filled out from reference TRBV2 and TRBJ2-7, the complete variable domain reads EPEVTQTPSHQVTQMGQEVILRCVPISNHLYFYWYRQILGQKVEFLVSFYNNEISEKSEIFDDQFSVERPDGSNFTLKIRSTKLEDSAMYFCASSEGNRGYEQYFGPGTRLTVT.

J is TRBJ2-4 and V is TRBV6-1, with 13 bases that match TRBD2. The CDR3 totals 18 residues. The V and J ends lost 3 bases and 9 bases, in that order; junction bases with no gene match: 14. Germline CDR1 MNHNS, CDR2 SASEGT. The CDR3 nucleotides read TGTGCCAGCAGTGACTTGGGACTAGCGGGACCCCCCTATGGCATTCAGTACTTC. Translating it yields CASSDLGLAGPPYGIQYF.

This chain's CDR3 is CASSLRGGLDTQYF. The CDR3 DNA follows: TGTGCCAGCAGCTTGCGGGGGGGTCTAGATACGCAGTATTTT. This sequence joins TRBV5-4 and TRBJ2-3; 8 nucleotides agree with TRBD2. The ends lost 1 base at V and 5 bases at J; junction bases unmatched: 3. CDR1 and CDR2 from the germline V gene are SGHNT and YYREEE (reference sequence). The CDR3 spans 14 residues.

The chain combines TRBV27 with TRBJ2-1, with 11 positions matching TRBD2. This CDR3 region has 20 residues. Germline CDR1 is MNHEY and CDR2 is SMNVEV (reference sequence). V lost 4 bases, J lost 0 bases, and 14 bases stayed unmatched. The CDR3 here is CASSSPASGRTINSYNEQFF. Written as DNA, the CDR3 is TGTGCCAGCAGTTCGCCAGCTAGCGGGAGGACCATAAACTCCTACAATGAGCAGTTCTTC.

The gene calls are TRBV9 and TRBJ2-7; possible D gene TRBD2, 6 bases. This CDR3 has 16 amino acids. CDR1 SGDLS and CDR2 YYNGEE come from the germline V gene. V gave up 4 bases and J gave up 1 base, with 18 bases separating them. CDR3 bases: TGTGCCAGCAGCCAAAGCAAAGACGGAGGGTCCTACGAGCAGTACTTC. Encoded protein: CASSQSKDGGSYEQYF.

The gene calls are TRBV23-1 and TRBJ2-4; the D gene could be TRBD1 or TRBD2 (6 bases each). TRBV23-1 has ORF status, its function being uncertain. V was pared by 11 bases and J by 0 bases, with 17 bases between. CDR3 size: 15 residues. CDR3 bases: TGCGCCGGGAGGCCGGACAGCATAGCCAAAAACATTCAGTACTTC. This encodes CAGRPDSIAKNIQYF.